Listed below are T cell receptor beta chains from one sample, sequenced in a study of shared clonotypes between healthy human individuals. The assay was immunoSEQ multiplex PCR, and TCRdb's table has in-frame clones only and misses some. The sample lists a few million clones; just over 90% were seen once. What was sequenced was naive CD4+ T cells sorted from blood. Source of these receptors: a man between 18 and 29 years old in good health. Both conserved end residues are part of each CDR3. The D gene is left open where the match is weak. Some rows have no size entry. The others give once, few or many, or a class for an expanded clone.

TRBV7-9	15	TRBJ1-1	.	.	CASSFSGQLNTEASF	TGTGCCAGCAGCTTTAGCGGGCAGTTGAACACTGAAGCTTCCTTT
TRBV30	16	TRBJ1-5	TRBD1	.	CAWSVGTGEFNQPQHF	TGTGCCTGGAGTGTCGGGACAGGGGAGTTCAATCAGCCCCAGCATTTT
TRBV19	14	TRBJ1-1	TRBD1	once	CASSPGQWNTEAFF	TGTGCCAGCTCCCCGGGACAGTGGAACACTGAAGCTTTCTTT
TRBV12-5	15	TRBJ2-5	.	once	CASGDSQTGQETQYF	TGTGCTAGTGGTGACTCCCAGACAGGCCAAGAGACCCAGTACTTC
TRBV5-4	14	TRBJ2-5	TRBD1	once	CASSRDSFQETQYF	TGTGCCAGCAGCCGGGACAGCTTCCAAGAGACCCAGTACTTC
TRBV18	13	TRBJ1-1	.	.	CASSPLRGAEAFF	TGTGCCAGCTCACCCCTAAGAGGCGCTGAAGCTTTCTTT
TRBV9	13	TRBJ2-1	.	.	CASSLSLGAEQFF	TGTGCCAGCAGCCTATCGCTAGGGGCCGAGCAGTTCTTC
TRBV30	13	TRBJ2-1	.	.	CACRDGSYNEQFF	TGTGCCTGCCGGGACGGGTCCTACAATGAGCAGTTCTTC
TRBV30	15	TRBJ2-2	.	.	CAWSELGRSTGELFF	TGTGCCTGGAGTGAATTGGGGAGGAGCACCGGGGAGCTGTTTTTT
TRBV5-1	17	TRBJ1-6	TRBD1	.	CASSLKGTGVNNSPLHF	TGCGCCAGCAGTTTGAAAGGGACAGGAGTTAATAATTCACCCCTCCACTTT
TRBV6-6	14	TRBJ1-5	.	.	CASWGQGSNQPQHF	TGTGCCAGTTGGGGTCAAGGGAGCAATCAGCCCCAGCATTTT
TRBV29-1	12	TRBJ1-2	TRBD1	.	CSVGTGGAGYTF	TGCAGCGTTGGGACAGGGGGAGCTGGCTACACCTTC
TRBV27	14	TRBJ2-7	.	.	CASSRLHRNYEQYF	TGTGCCAGCAGTAGACTCCACAGGAACTACGAGCAGTACTTC
TRBV4-2	16	TRBJ1-3	.	.	CASSQGVEDSGNTIYF	TGTGCCAGCAGCCAGGGAGTGGAGGATTCTGGAAACACCATATATTTT
TRBV5-1	14	TRBJ2-7	.	.	CASSKVTDTYEQYF	TGCGCCAGCAGCAAGGTGACGGACACCTACGAGCAGTACTTC
TRBV2	14	TRBJ2-7	TRBD2	.	CASRGLAGVYEQYF	TGTGCCAGCCGGGGACTAGCGGGAGTCTACGAGCAGTACTTC
TRBV19	15	TRBJ1-5	.	.	CASSEGSGANQPQHF	TGTGCCAGTAGCGAAGGGAGTGGGGCCAATCAGCCCCAGCATTTT
TRBV7-8	15	TRBJ1-2	.	.	CASSPGGGVIHGYTF	TGTGCCAGCAGCCCAGGTGGGGGGGTTATTCATGGCTACACCTTC
TRBV9	14	TRBJ2-4	.	.	CASSVDVGEHIQYF	TGTGCCAGCAGCGTAGATGTAGGGGAGCACATTCAGTACTTC
TRBV11-2	16	TRBJ1-2	.	.	CASSTPGPLANYGYTF	TGTGCCAGCAGCACCCCCGGGCCGTTAGCTAACTATGGCTACACCTTC
TRBV18	15	TRBJ2-7	.	.	CASSPGQSPPYEQYF	TGTGCCAGCTCACCAGGGCAGTCCCCGCCCTACGAGCAGTACTTC
TRBV4-1	16	TRBJ2-5	.	.	CASSQGLASFGETQYF	TGCGCCAGCAGCCAAGGGTTGGCTAGCTTCGGGGAGACCCAGTACTTC
TRBV6-1	14	TRBJ1-3	.	.	CASTQGSSGNTIYF	TGTGCCAGCACCCAAGGGAGCTCTGGAAACACCATATATTTT
TRBV7-2	12	TRBJ1-3	.	.	CASSLMENTIYF	TGTGCCAGCAGCTTAATGGAAAACACCATATATTTT
TRBV2	14	TRBJ1-2	.	.	CASTAQGLNYGYTF	TGTGCCAGCACTGCACAGGGACTTAACTATGGCTACACCTTC
TRBV6-1	14	TRBJ1-1	.	.	CASSEARGNTEAFF	TGTGCCAGCAGTGAAGCGAGGGGGAACACTGAAGCTTTCTTT
TRBV4-1	14	TRBJ2-1	TRBD2	.	CASSQDQRGNEQFF	TGCGCCAGCAGCCAAGACCAGCGGGGAAATGAGCAGTTCTTC
TRBV7-2	17	TRBJ1-1	TRBD1	.	CASSITGTGEVGTEAFF	TGTGCCAGCAGCATTACCGGGACAGGGGAAGTTGGCACTGAAGCTTTCTTT
TRBV5-4	15	TRBJ2-6	.	.	CASSTPRPGANVLTF	TGTGCCAGCAGCACACCCCGCCCCGGGGCCAACGTCCTGACTTTC
TRBV11-2	13	TRBJ2-1	.	.	CASSLAGPNEQFF	TGTGCCAGCAGCTTAGCAGGGCCCAATGAGCAGTTCTTC
TRBV19	18	TRBJ1-6	.	.	CASPNPDRLVRNRSPLHF	TGTGCCAGTCCTAACCCGGACAGACTAGTTAGGAATCGTTCACCCCTCCACTTT
TRBV30	13	TRBJ1-6	.	.	CAWSGERNSPLHF	TGTGCCTGGAGTGGGGAGAGGAATTCACCCCTCCACTTT
TRBV19	16	TRBJ1-2	.	.	CASLRDTGKKGYGYTF	TGTGCCAGTCTCCGAGATACAGGGAAAAAAGGCTATGGCTACACCTTC
TRBV5-4	14	TRBJ1-3	.	.	CASSLDRSGNTIYF	TGTGCCAGCAGCTTGGACAGGTCTGGAAACACCATATATTTT
TRBV5-4	15	TRBJ1-2	.	.	CASSPPSPANYGYTF	TGTGCCAGCAGCCCCCCAAGTCCCGCTAACTATGGCTACACCTTC
TRBV18	16	TRBJ2-1	.	.	CASSPPEQFSYNEQFF	TGTGCCAGCTCACCACCGGAACAGTTCTCCTACAATGAGCAGTTCTTC
TRBV7-2	12	TRBJ2-7	.	.	CASSTSGYEQYF	TGTGCCAGCAGCACAAGCGGGTACGAGCAGTACTTC
TRBV2	16	TRBJ1-6	TRBD1	once	CASRPQGIPYNSPLHF	TGTGCCAGCAGACCACAGGGGATCCCATATAATTCACCCCTCCACTTT
TRBV18	16	TRBJ1-6	.	.	CASSPSQVPGNSPLHF	TGTGCCAGCTCACCGTCGCAGGTCCCTGGGAATTCACCCCTCCACTTT
TRBV5-1	14	TRBJ1-5	.	once	CASSAGGPNQPQHF	TGCGCCAGCAGCGCGGGGGGGCCCAATCAGCCCCAGCATTTT
TRBV6-1	16	TRBJ1-1	TRBD1	.	CASSERGQKLRAEAFF	TGTGCCAGCAGTGAAAGGGGACAGAAATTAAGGGCTGAAGCTTTCTTT
TRBV29-1	13	TRBJ1-2	TRBD1	.	CSVEVRTGSGYTF	TGCAGCGTTGAAGTCCGGACAGGGTCGGGCTACACCTTC
TRBV5-1	13	TRBJ2-3	.	.	CASSPEGTDTQYF	TGCGCCAGCAGCCCGGAGGGCACAGATACGCAGTATTTT
TRBV1	21	TRBJ2-2	.	.	CTSSQENPTSGGPADTGELFF	TGCACCAGCAGCCAAGAAAATCCGACTAGCGGGGGCCCCGCGGACACCGGGGAGCTGTTTTTT
TRBV5-1	14	TRBJ2-7	.	.	CASSGQGGSYEQYF	TGCGCCAGCAGCGGGCAGGGCGGTTCCTACGAGCAGTACTTC
TRBV9	15	TRBJ2-6	TRBD1	few	CASSVQGAGANVLTF	TGTGCCAGCAGCGTACAGGGGGCTGGGGCCAACGTCCTGACTTTC
TRBV10-3	15	TRBJ2-2	.	once	CAIGGGGTPAGELFF	TGTGCCATCGGAGGTGGTGGGACGCCCGCCGGGGAGCTGTTTTTT
TRBV19	14	TRBJ2-2	TRBD2	.	CASSSGRLTGELFF	TGTGCCAGTAGTAGCGGGAGGTTAACCGGGGAGCTGTTTTTT
TRBV28	14	TRBJ1-1	TRBD1	.	CASLGGTGSTEAFF	TGTGCCAGCCTCGGGGGGACAGGGAGCACTGAAGCTTTCTTT
TRBV4-3	16	TRBJ1-3	.	.	CASSQEVAGVGNTIYF	TGCGCCAGCAGCCAAGAGGTGGCAGGGGTAGGAAACACCATATATTTT
TRBV5-1	14	TRBJ1-1	TRBD1	once	CASRPGQSNTEAFF	TGCGCCAGCCGACCGGGACAGTCAAACACTGAAGCTTTCTTT
TRBV7-2	15	TRBJ2-3	.	.	CASSRGSATPDTQYF	TGTGCCAGCAGCCGGGGGAGCGCTACCCCAGATACGCAGTATTTT
TRBV2	15	TRBJ2-6	.	.	CASSEEKAGANVLTF	TGTGCCAGCAGTGAAGAGAAGGCTGGGGCCAACGTCCTGACTTTC
TRBV14	15	TRBJ2-5	.	.	CASSPTGGAKETQYF	TGTGCCAGCAGCCCTACAGGGGGGGCAAAAGAGACCCAGTACTTC